This T cell receptor (beta chain) was recovered during a study of T cell clones after liver transplantation. Profiled with immunoSEQ multiplex PCR; TCRdb holds only in-frame clones, not every one. The repertoire holds about 120,000 clones, with approximately 90% as singletons. CDR3 length equals 15 residues. Germline V CDR1 and CDR2: MGHRA, YSYEKL. The V and J ends lost 4 bases and 2 bases, in that order; junction bases with no gene match: 2. The sample here was CD4+ T cells from blood, taken 12 months after liver transplant. The chain uses TRBV4-1 and TRBJ2-3, with 11 positions matching TRBD2. This TCR came from a human patient who received a liver transplant. Some T cells here may be from the graft donor. The CDR3 is CASSPGLADTDTQYF. CDR3 nucleotide sequence: TGCGCCAGCAGCCCGGGACTAGCGGACACAGATACGCAGTATTTT.